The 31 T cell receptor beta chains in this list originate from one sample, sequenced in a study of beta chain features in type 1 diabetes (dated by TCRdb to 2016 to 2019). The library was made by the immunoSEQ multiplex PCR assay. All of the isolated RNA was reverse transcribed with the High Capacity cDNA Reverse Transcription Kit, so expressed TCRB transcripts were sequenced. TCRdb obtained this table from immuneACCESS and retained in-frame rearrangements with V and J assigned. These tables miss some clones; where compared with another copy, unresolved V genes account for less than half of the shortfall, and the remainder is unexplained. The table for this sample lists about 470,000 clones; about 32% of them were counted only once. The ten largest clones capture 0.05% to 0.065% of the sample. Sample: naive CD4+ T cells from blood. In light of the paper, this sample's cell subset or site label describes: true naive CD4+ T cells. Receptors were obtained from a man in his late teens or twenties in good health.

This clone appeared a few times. The CDR3 DNA reads TGTGCCAGCTCACCGGGACAGGGCCCTGTGGGTGAGCAGTACTTC. Its translation: CASSPGQGPVGEQYF. The V and J genes are TRBV18 and TRBJ2-7; 9 nucleotides align to TRBD1. V trimming: 3 bases; J trimming: 7 bases; junction bases outside the gene matches: 10. CDR3 length equals 15 residues. Germline V gene lookup returns CDR1 KGHSH and CDR2 LQKENI. Together with reference TRBV18 and TRBJ2-7, the CDR3 gives the full variable domain: NAGVMQNPRHLVRRRGQEARLRCSPMKGHSHVYWYRQLPEEGLKFMVYLQKENIIDESGMPKERFSAEFPKEGPSILRIQQVVRGDSAAYFCASSPGQGPVGEQYFGPGTRLTVT.

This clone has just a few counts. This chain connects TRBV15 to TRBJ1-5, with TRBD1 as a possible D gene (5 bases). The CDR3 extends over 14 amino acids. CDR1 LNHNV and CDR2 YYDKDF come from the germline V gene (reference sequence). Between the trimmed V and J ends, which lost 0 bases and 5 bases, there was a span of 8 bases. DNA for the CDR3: TGTGCCACCAGCAGAGATGGGGCGGATCAGCCCCAGCATTTT. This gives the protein CATSRDGADQPQHF. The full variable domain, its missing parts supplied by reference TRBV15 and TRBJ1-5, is DAMVIQNPRYQVTQFGKPVTLSCSQTLNHNVMYWYQQKSSQAPKLLFHYYDKDFNNEADTPDNFQSRRPNTSFCFLDIRSPGLGDTAMYLCATSRDGADQPQHFGDGTRLSIL.

Written as DNA, the CDR3 is TGTGCCAGCAGCCACGGGAGCGGGAGGACCACAGATACGCAGTATTTT. Its protein product is CASSHGSGRTTDTQYF. V usage is TRBV14 and J usage is TRBJ2-3; TRBD2 matches at 9 bases. Losses at the gene ends were 3 bases for V and 2 bases for J; bases not matched to a gene: 6. Germline lookup yields CDR1 SGHDN and CDR2 FVKESK. The CDR3 extends over 16 amino acids.

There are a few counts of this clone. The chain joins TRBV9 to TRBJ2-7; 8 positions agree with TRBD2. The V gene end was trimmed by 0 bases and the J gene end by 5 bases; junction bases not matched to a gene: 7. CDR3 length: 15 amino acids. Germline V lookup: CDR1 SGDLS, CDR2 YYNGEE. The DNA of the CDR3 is TGTGCCAGCAGCGTAGCTGGCGGGAGGAGTCACGAGCAGTACTTC. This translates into CASSVAGGRSHEQYF.

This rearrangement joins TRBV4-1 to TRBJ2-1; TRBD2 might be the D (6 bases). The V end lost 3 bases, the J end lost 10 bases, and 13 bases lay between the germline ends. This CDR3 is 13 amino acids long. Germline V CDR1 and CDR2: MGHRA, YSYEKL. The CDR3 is CASSQRLEPEQFF. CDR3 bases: TGCGCCAGCAGCCAGCGACTAGAACCGGAGCAGTTCTTC.

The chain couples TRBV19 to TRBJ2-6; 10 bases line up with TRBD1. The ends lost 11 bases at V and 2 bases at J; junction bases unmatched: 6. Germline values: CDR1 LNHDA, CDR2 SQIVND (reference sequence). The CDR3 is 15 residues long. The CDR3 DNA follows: TGTGCCTGCAGACAGGGGGCGCCTGGGGCCAACGTCCTGACTTTC. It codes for CACRQGAPGANVLTF.

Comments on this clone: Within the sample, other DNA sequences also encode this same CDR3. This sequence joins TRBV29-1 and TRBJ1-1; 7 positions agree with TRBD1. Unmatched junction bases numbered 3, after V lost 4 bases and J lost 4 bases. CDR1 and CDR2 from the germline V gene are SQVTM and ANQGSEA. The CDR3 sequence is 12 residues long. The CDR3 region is CSVGQGGTEAFF. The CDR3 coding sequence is TGCAGCGTTGGACAGGGAGGCACTGAAGCTTTCTTT.

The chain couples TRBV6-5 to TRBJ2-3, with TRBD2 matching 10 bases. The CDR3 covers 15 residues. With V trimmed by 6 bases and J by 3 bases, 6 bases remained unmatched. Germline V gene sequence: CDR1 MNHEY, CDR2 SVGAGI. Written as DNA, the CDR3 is TGTGCCAGCAGCTCCGGAGCGGGAGGGACAGATACGCAGTATTTT. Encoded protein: CASSSGAGGTDTQYF.

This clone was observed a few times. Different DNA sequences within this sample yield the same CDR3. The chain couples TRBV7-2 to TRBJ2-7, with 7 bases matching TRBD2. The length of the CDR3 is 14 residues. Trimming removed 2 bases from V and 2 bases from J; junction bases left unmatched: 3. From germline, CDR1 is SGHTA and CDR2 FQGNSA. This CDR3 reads CASSLSSGAYEQYF. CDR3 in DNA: TGTGCCAGCAGCTTATCAAGCGGGGCCTACGAGCAGTACTTC.

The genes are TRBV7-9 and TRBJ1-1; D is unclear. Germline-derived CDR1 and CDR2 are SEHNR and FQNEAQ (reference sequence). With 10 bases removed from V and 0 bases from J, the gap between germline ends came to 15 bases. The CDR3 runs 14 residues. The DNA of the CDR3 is TGTGCCACCCCCGACGGACTCTTGAACACTGAAGCTTTCTTT. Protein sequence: CATPDGLLNTEAFF.

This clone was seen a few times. CDR3 residues: CATSRDARESGETQYF. The CDR3 DNA is TGTGCCACCAGCAGAGATGCCAGGGAGAGTGGGGAGACCCAGTACTTC. The chain recombines TRBV15 with TRBJ2-5; D is perhaps TRBD1 or TRBD2 (5 bases each). The V end lost 0 bases, the J end lost 5 bases, and 16 bases lay between the germline ends. Germline-derived CDR1 and CDR2 are LNHNV and YYDKDF (reference sequence). This CDR3 has 16 amino acids.

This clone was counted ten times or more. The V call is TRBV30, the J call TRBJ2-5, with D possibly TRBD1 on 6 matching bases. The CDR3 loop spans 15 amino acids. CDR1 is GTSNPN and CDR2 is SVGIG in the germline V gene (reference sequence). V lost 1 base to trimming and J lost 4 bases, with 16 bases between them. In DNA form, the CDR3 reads TGTGCCTGGAGTGCCCAGTCGGCAGGGGCAGAGACCCAGTACTTC. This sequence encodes CAWSAQSAGAETQYF.

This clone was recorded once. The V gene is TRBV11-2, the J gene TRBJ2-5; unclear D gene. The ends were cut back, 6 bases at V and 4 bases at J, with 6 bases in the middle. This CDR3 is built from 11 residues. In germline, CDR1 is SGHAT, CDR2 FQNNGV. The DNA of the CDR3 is TGTGCCAGCAGATCTACAGAGACCCAGTACTTC. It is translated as CASRSTETQYF. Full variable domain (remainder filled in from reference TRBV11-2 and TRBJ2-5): EAGVAQSPRYKIIEKRQSVAFWCNPISGHATLYWYQQILGQGPKLLIQFQNNGVVDDSQLPKDRFSAERLKGVDSTLKIQPAKLEDSAVYLCASRSTETQYFGPGTRLLVL.

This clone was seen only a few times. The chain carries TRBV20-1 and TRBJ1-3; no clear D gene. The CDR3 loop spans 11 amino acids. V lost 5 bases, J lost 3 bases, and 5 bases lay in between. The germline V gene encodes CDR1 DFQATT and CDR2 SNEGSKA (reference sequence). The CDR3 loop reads CSAAFGNTIYF. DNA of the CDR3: TGCAGTGCTGCCTTTGGAAACACCATATATTTT.

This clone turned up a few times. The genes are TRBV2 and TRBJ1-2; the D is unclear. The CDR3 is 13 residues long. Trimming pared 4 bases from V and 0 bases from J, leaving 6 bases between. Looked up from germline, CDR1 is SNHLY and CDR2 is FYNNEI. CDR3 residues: CASSATANYGYTF. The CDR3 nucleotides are TGTGCCAGCAGTGCAACAGCTAACTATGGCTACACCTTC.

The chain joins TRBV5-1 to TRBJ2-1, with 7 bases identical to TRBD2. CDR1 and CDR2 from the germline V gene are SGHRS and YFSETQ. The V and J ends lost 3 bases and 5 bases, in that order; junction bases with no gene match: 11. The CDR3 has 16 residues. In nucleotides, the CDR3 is TGCGCCAGCAGCTCGGGTCCAGGCGGGGGACACAATGAGCAGTTCTTC. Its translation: CASSSGPGGGHNEQFF.

The CDR3 nucleotides read TGTGCCAGCAGTGGACAGCCCAAAAACATTCAGTACTTC. Its protein product is CASSGQPKNIQYF. The V gene is TRBV2, the J gene TRBJ2-4; tentatively, D is TRBD1 (5 bases). Trimming took 4 bases from V and 2 from J, leaving 6 bases between them. Germline lookup yields CDR1 SNHLY and CDR2 FYNNEI. The CDR3 runs 13 residues.

The CDR3 here is CATSSPPGYEQYF. The CDR3 coding sequence is TGTGCCACCAGCAGCCCCCCGGGATACGAGCAGTACTTC. The gene calls are TRBV15 and TRBJ2-7, with D possibly matching TRBD2 (5 bases). Germline CDR1 is LNHNV and CDR2 is YYDKDF (reference sequence). This CDR3 is built from 13 residues. The germline V and J ends were trimmed by 3 bases and 4 bases, with 10 bases remaining between them.

The CDR3 coding sequence is TGTGCCTGGAGTACCCGGACAGGCTCCTACGAGCAGTACTTC. It yields the protein CAWSTRTGSYEQYF. The rearrangement joins TRBV30 to TRBJ2-7; 7 bases match TRBD1. The V and J ends lost 2 bases and 0 bases, in that order; junction bases with no gene match: 4. This CDR3 comprises 14 residues. Germline values: CDR1 GTSNPN, CDR2 SVGIG (reference sequence).

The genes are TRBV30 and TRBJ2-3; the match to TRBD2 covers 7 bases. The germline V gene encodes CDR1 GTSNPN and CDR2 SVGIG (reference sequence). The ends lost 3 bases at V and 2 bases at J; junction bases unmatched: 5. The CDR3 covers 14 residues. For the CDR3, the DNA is TGTGCCTGGAGCCACGGGGGGTTCACAGATACGCAGTATTTT. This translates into CAWSHGGFTDTQYF.

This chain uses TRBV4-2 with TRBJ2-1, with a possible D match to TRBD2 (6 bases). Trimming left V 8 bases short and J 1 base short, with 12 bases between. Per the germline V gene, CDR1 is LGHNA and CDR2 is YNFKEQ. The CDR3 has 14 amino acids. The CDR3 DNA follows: TGTGCCAGCTCGGAGGGGCTTTCCTACAATGAGCAGTTCTTC. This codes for CASSEGLSYNEQFF.

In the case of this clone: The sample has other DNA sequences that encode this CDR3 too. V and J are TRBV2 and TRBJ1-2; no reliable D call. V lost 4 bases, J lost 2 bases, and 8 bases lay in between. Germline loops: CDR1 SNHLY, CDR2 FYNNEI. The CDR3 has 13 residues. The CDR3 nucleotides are TGTGCCAGCAGTGGTCAGACCAACTATGGCTACACCTTC. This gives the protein CASSGQTNYGYTF. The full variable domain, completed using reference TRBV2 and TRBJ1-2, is EPEVTQTPSHQVTQMGQEVILRCVPISNHLYFYWYRQILGQKVEFLVSFYNNEISEKSEIFDDQFSVERPDGSNFTLKIRSTKLEDSAMYFCASSGQTNYGYTFGSGTRLTVV.

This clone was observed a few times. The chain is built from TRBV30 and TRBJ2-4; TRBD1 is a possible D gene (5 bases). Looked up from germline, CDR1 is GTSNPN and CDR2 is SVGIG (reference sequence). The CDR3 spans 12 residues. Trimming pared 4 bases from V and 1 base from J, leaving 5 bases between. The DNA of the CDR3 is TGTGCCTGGAACAGGGCCAAAAACATTCAGTACTTC. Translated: CAWNRAKNIQYF.

CDR3 nucleotides: TGCAGCGCCCCCAACGACGGGAGTGGATACAATGAGCAGTTCTTC. This translates into CSAPNDGSGYNEQFF. This rearrangement joins TRBV29-1 to TRBJ2-1; TRBD2 is a possible D gene (6 bases). The CDR3 runs 15 residues. Deletions cut 7 bases from V and 4 bases from J, with 20 bases between. In germline, CDR1 is SQVTM, CDR2 ANQGSEA.

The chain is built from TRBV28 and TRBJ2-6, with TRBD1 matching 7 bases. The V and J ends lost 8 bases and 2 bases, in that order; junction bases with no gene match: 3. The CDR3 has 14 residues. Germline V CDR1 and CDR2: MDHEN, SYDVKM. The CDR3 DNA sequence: TGTGCCAGCGAGGGGGCAGCTGGGGCCAACGTCCTGACTTTC. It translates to CASEGAAGANVLTF.

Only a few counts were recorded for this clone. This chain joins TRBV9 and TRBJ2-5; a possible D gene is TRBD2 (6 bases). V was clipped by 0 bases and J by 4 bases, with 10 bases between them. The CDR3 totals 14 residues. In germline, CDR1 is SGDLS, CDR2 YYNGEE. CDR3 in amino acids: CASSVVVGGETQYF. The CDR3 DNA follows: TGTGCCAGCAGCGTAGTAGTCGGGGGAGAGACCCAGTACTTC.

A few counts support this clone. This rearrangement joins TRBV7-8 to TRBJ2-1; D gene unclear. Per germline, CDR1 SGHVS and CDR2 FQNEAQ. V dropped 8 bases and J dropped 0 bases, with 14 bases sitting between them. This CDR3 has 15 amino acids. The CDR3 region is CASSGGPSSYNEQFF. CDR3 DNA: TGTGCCAGCTCCGGCGGTCCGAGCTCCTACAATGAGCAGTTCTTC. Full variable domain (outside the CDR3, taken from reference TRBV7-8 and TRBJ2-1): GAGVSQSPRYKVAKRGQDVALRCDPISGHVSLFWYQQALGQGPEFLTYFQNEAQLDKSGLPSDRFFAERPEGSVSTLKIQRTQQEDSAVYLCASSGGPSSYNEQFFGPGTRLTVL.

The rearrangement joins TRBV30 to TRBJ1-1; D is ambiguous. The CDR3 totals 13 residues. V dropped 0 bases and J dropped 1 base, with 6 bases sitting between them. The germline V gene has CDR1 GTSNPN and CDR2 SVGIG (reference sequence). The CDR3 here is CAWSVVRNTEAFF. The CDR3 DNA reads TGTGCCTGGAGTGTAGTTAGGAACACTGAAGCTTTCTTT.

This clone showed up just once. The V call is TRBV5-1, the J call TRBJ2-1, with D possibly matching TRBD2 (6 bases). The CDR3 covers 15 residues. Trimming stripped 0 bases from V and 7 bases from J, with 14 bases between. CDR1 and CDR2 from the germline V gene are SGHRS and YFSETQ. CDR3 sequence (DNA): TGCGCCAGCAGCTTGGGCGGAGGGCCTATTAATGAGCAGTTCTTC. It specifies CASSLGGGPINEQFF.

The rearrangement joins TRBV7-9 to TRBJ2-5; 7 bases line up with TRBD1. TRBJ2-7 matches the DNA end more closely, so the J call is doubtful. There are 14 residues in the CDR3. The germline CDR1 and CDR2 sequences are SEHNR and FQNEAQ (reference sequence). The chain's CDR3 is CASSLVGTDYEQYF. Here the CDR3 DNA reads TGTGCCAGCAGCTTAGTGGGGACAGACTACGAGCAGTACTTC.

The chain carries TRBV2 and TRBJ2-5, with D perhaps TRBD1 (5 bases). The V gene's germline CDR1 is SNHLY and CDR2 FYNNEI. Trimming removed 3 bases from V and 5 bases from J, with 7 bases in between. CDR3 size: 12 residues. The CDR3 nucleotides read TGTGCCAGCAGTGACAGGGCCGAGACCCAGTACTTC. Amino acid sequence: CASSDRAETQYF. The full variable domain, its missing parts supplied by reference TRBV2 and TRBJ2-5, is EPEVTQTPSHQVTQMGQEVILRCVPISNHLYFYWYRQILGQKVEFLVSFYNNEISEKSEIFDDQFSVERPDGSNFTLKIRSTKLEDSAMYFCASSDRAETQYFGPGTRLLVL.